These T cell receptor beta chains were read from a single sample in a study of T cells in Graves' hyperthyroidism and ophthalmopathy. MiXCR, run by TCRdb on the multiplex PCR reads, gives a single entry per CDR3 protein. The repertoire consists of under 300,000 distinct CDR3 sequences, with roughly 15% occurring once and the leading ten covering about 30%. The sample taken for sequencing was blood. The receptors come from a woman aged 45-59 years with Graves' hyperthyroidism that later progressed to Graves' ophthalmopathy. Both conserved end residues are part of each CDR3. The D gene is left open where the match is weak. Clone size appears in some rows only: once, few, many, or a class for an expanded clone.

many	TRBD1	TRBV19	TRBJ1-5	TGTGCCAGTAGGAGGTCGGACAGGGGCAATCAGCCCCAGCATTTT	CASRRSDRGNQPQHF
-	TRBD1	TRBV4-1	TRBJ2-7	TGCGCCAGCAGCCGACATACCCGGGACAGGTTCAACGAGCAGTACTTC	CASSRHTRDRFNEQYF
many	-	TRBV28	TRBJ1-4	TGTGCCAGCAGTCCCCGGGGACGCGGAGTCAATGAAAAACTGTTTTTT	CASSPRGRGVNEKLFF
few	-	TRBV9	TRBJ2-3	TGTGCCAGCAGCGCAACACTGGCGACAGATACGCAGTATTTT	CASSATLATDTQYF
many	TRBD2	TRBV7-8	TRBJ2-1	TGTGCCAGCAGCTTAGCTAGCGGGGGGGCGGGTGAGCAGTTCTTC	CASSLASGGAGEQFF
many	TRBD2	TRBV11-2	TRBJ2-3	TGTGCCAGCAGCTTGGCGCTAGCGGGGAGGGTTGGAGATACGCAGTATTTT	CASSLALAGRVGDTQYF
-	TRBD1	TRBV29-1	TRBJ2-4	TGCAGCGTTGAAGGACAGGGAAACATTCAGTACTTC	CSVEGQGNIQYF
-	-	TRBV20-1	TRBJ2-4	TGCAGTGCCCCGGGACCCCCAGCCAAAAACATTCAGTACTTC	CSAPGPPAKNIQYF
many	TRBD2	TRBV5-1	TRBJ2-3	TGCGCCAGCAGCTTGGGCGGACTAGTAGATACGCAGTATTTT	CASSLGGLVDTQYF
many	-	TRBV6-1	TRBJ1-1	TGTGCCAGCAGTGGGGGGGGGGGCCAGCGTCTGAACACTGAAGCTTTCTTT	CASSGGGGQRLNTEAFF
many	-	TRBV27	TRBJ2-7	TGTGCCAGCAGTTCTCAGGGGTTCACCCTGGACGAGCAGTACTTC	CASSSQGFTLDEQYF
-	TRBD1	TRBV19	TRBJ1-1	TGTGCCAGTAGTATAGTCGGGACAGGGTTGGCTGAAGCTTTCTTT	CASSIVGTGLAEAFF
many	TRBD1	TRBV13	TRBJ1-1	TGTGCCAGCAGCTTAGGGTACAGGGGAAAAAACACTGAAGCTTTCTTT	CASSLGYRGKNTEAFF
many	-	TRBV11-2	TRBJ1-1	TGTGCCAGCAGCCCACGGCCTACAGGCCTCAAGAACACTGAAGCTTTCTTT	CASSPRPTGLKNTEAFF
-	-	TRBV11-3	TRBJ2-5	TGTGCCAGCAGCTTAGGTCCGGTAAGCGGGTTCCAAGAGACCCAGTACTTC	CASSLGPVSGFQETQYF
few	-	TRBV9	TRBJ2-2	TGTGCCAGCAGCCCCGGACTGCTGAACACCGGGGAGCTGTTTTTT	CASSPGLLNTGELFF
many	TRBD2	TRBV27	TRBJ2-3	TGTGCCAGCGTCGCTCTAGGGGAGGGCGGCACAGATACGCAGTATTTT	CASVALGEGGTDTQYF
many	TRBD1	TRBV6-2/TRBV6-3	TRBJ2-5	TGTGCCAGCAGGACTCCCTTAGGGGGCGGGCAAGAGACCCAGTACTTC	CASRTPLGGGQETQYF
many	-	TRBV2	TRBJ2-4	TGTGCCACTTCCAGGGCCCAGGGGGCCAAAAACATTCAGTACTTC	CATSRAQGAKNIQYF
many	-	TRBV29-1	TRBJ1-1	TGCAGCGTTTCCCAATACCGGACAGCGAACACTGAAGCTTTCTTT	CSVSQYRTANTEAFF
many	-	TRBV29-1	TRBJ2-1	TGCAGCGTCCTAGGACGACCTACGGGGAGCGATGAGCAGTTCTTC	CSVLGRPTGSDEQFF
many	TRBD2	TRBV20-1	TRBJ2-1	TGCAGTGCTGCCGGGACTAGCGGGATATACAATGAGCAGTTCTTC	CSAAGTSGIYNEQFF
-	-	TRBV11-2	TRBJ2-7	TGTGCCAGCAGCTTGGTAACAGGGATCAACGAGCAGTACTTC	CASSLVTGINEQYF
many	-	TRBV18	TRBJ1-2	TGTGCCAGCTCACCTTCCCAGCTCAGGAGTACGAACTATGGCTACACCTTC	CASSPSQLRSTNYGYTF
many	-	TRBV12-3/TRBV12-4	TRBJ2-6	TGTGCCAGTCGAAAAATGGGACAACCCTCTGGGGCCAACGTCCTGACTTTC	CASRKMGQPSGANVLTF
few	-	TRBV20-1	TRBJ2-3	TGCAGTGCTAGTCCCGGCGCTGGTACAGATACGCAGTATTTT	CSASPGAGTDTQYF
many	-	TRBV18	TRBJ2-7	TGTGCCAGCTCACCGGGTGCGGGCTACGAGCAGTACTTC	CASSPGAGYEQYF
many	TRBD2	TRBV3-1	TRBJ2-1	TGTGCCAGCAGCCAGGGACTAGCGGGAAGTGTGCAGTTCTTC	CASSQGLAGSVQFF
few	-	TRBV9	TRBJ1-2	TGTGCCAGCAGCGTTAGTCCCGACAGCACCTATGGCTACACCTTC	CASSVSPDSTYGYTF
many	-	TRBV20-1	TRBJ2-4	TGCAGTGCAGTATCTTCGAGCGGTGGAGAAAACATTCAGTACTTC	CSAVSSSGGENIQYF
many	-	TRBV28	TRBJ2-3	TGTGCCAGCAGTTTGTCACCTTCCACAGATACGCAGTATTTT	CASSLSPSTDTQYF
-	-	TRBV5-5	TRBJ2-5	TGTGCCAGCAGCTTGGAATCGGGGGCCTACTTC	CASSLESGAYF
-	TRBD2	TRBV30	TRBJ2-3	TGTGCCTGGAGGCCCCAAAGACTAGCGGGAGGGAGCACAGATACGCAGTATTTT	CAWRPQRLAGGSTDTQYF
-	-	TRBV20-1	TRBJ2-2	TGCAGTGCTAGCGGGATGGCCGGGGAGCTGTTTTTT	CSASGMAGELFF
-	-	TRBV20-1	TRBJ2-7	TGCAGTGCTAGAGGTGTGAGCTCCTACGAGCAGTACTTC	CSARGVSSYEQYF
many	-	TRBV2	TRBJ2-1	TGTGCCAGCAGAGTCGCGGGGGCGCAGTTCTTC	CASRVAGAQFF
-	TRBD1	TRBV7-9	TRBJ1-4	TGTGCCAGCAGCTTCCTGACAGGGGGCCGTGAAAAACTGTTTTTT	CASSFLTGGREKLFF
many	-	TRBV30	TRBJ2-5	TGTGCCTGGGCAGTCAGGGTCAGGGAGACCCAGTACTTC	CAWAVRVRETQYF
many	-	TRBV5-1	TRBJ1-1	TGCGCCAGCAGCTTCCAAGACAGCACTGAAGCTTTCTTT	CASSFQDSTEAFF
many	-	TRBV7-7	TRBJ2-2	TGTGCTAGCAGCTCCTCGGACTGGAACACCGGGGAGCTGTTTTTT	CASSSSDWNTGELFF
few	-	TRBV15	TRBJ1-5	TGTGCCACCAGCAGAGATAGGAGGGAGCAGCCCCAGCATTTT	CATSRDRREQPQHF
many	-	TRBV30	TRBJ2-7	TGTGCCTGGAGTGGCGGAACAGGGAGAACAAAGCAGTACTTC	CAWSGGTGRTKQYF